This T cell receptor (beta chain) stems from a study of identifying expanded T cells in peripheral blood (dated by TCRdb to the late 2010s). With respect to the entire study: Four technical replicates, made by sequencing separate aliquots from the same pool of genomic DNA, were compared pairwise. Beyond this particular receptor, the publication reports: The beta-binomial model significantly reduced the number of clones called differentially abundant and the false-positive rate across all healthy-donor time intervals. The authors expected that over much longer intervals, such as months to years, biological variance in healthy repertoires might increase even further. In all healthy donors, the variance in clone template counts between samples taken 2 to 3 weeks apart rose significantly as total template count increased. The binomial model flagged approximately 1.3 differentially abundant clones between technical replicates but 15 to 17 over two weeks and 19 over around 4 weeks.

No immune events, such as infections, were documented for the healthy donors during the collection period. To calibrate time-dependent variance in a beta-binomial model of T-cell clone differential abundance, blood repertoires from healthy donors were used as a training cohort. The training cohort was composed of roughly ten healthy donors, 3 female and 7 male. The donors were between roughly 25 and 70 years old, with an average age of roughly 40 years. Whole blood, obtained from a commercial supplier, was collected from each healthy donor at three time points spaced approximately 15 days apart. For immunosequencing, genomic DNA was extracted from unsorted whole blood. CDR1 SGHNT and CDR2 YYREEE were looked up in the germline V gene (reference sequence). Taken from cysteine to phenylalanine, the CDR3 has 15 residues. This entry keeps only the CDR3 DNA: 45 bases, framed from base 1. The trim is 3 bases for V and 6 bases for J, with a gap of 19 bases between the germline ends.

A word on this clone: Its antigen is not yet known. Qualities for individual bases were not recorded, and no much larger clone is one base off.

TCRbeta CDR3 regions were profiled with the immunoSEQ Assay using bias-controlled multiplex PCR amplification of genomic DNA. From the authors' description of their analysis: The absolute abundance of each unique TCRbeta CDR3 region was quantified after sequences were collapsed and filtered. Differential abundance was tested with a binomial (Fisher-equivalent) model and with a beta-binomial model adding time-dependent variance fitted from healthy donors. Clones with fewer than 5 combined templates were excluded, and clones with Benjamini-Hochberg FDR below 0.01 were called differentially abundant. Using the form v = (b*log(k)+a)^2, the beta-binomial variance was modeled as a function of the total template count across the two samples. TCRdb mirrors the immuneACCESS table, restricted to in-frame sequences. Some clones are absent from its copies; in checked studies, under half trace to an unresolved V gene, and the reason for the others is unknown. D and trimming were read from the DNA, whereas the V and J calls and clone size are those reported in that table. The sample table records roughly 92,000 clones; more than 70% of these occur just once. Clones ranked in the top ten supply 15% to 20% of the sample.

The rearranged chain carries TRBV5-4 and TRBJ2-7; TRBD2 could be the D gene, as 6 bases match. The sequenced material came from blood. This receptor was obtained from a person aged 18 to 70 in good health. The CDR3 amino acid sequence is: CASSSAPTGAREQYF. The DNA sequence follows: TGTGCCAGCAGCTCCGCCCCAACGGGAGCGCGCGAGCAGTACTTC. The entire variable domain, with the stretches around the CDR3 drawn from the reference TRBV5-4 and TRBJ2-7 proteins, is ETGVTQSPTHLIKTRGQQVTLRCSSQSGHNTVSWYQQALGQGPQFIFQYYREEENGRGNFPPRFSGLQFPNYSSELNVNALELDDSALYLCASSSAPTGAREQYFGPGTRLTVT.